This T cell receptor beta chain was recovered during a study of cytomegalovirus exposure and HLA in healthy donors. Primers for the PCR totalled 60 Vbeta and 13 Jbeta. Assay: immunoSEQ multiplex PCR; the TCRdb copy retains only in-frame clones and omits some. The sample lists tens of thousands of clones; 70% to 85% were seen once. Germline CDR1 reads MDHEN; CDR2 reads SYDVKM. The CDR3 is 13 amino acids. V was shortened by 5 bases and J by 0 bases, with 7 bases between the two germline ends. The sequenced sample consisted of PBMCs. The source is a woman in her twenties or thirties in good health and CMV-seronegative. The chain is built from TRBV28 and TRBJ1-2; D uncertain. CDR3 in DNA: TGTGCCAGCAGTCTGGGCACTAACTATGGCTACACCTTC. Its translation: CASSLGTNYGYTF.